The rows below give T cell receptor beta chains drawn from one sample of a study of blood T cell repertoires in COVID-19. Method: immunoSEQ multiplex PCR; TCRdb's copy keeps in-frame clones and lacks some. The sample includes around 260,000 clones, less than 85% of them seen just once. Sequencing was done on a sample of peripheral blood. These receptor sequences come from a man between 60 and 70 years old who had recovered from COVID-19. The CDR3 runs from the conserved cysteine through the conserved F or W. The D gene is left open where the match is weak. Clone size is given for some rows only: seen once, a few or many times, or a class if the clone is expanded.

D	V	J	size	DNA	CDR3
TRBD1	TRBV19	TRBJ1-5	.	TGTGCCAGTAGTGTCTCAGGGGGGAAAGGCAATCAGCCCCAGCATTTT	CASSVSGGKGNQPQHF
.	TRBV5-4	TRBJ1-2	.	TGTGCCAGCAACCGGGACACCCAATATGGCTACACCTTC	CASNRDTQYGYTF
TRBD1	TRBV14	TRBJ2-6	.	TGTGCCAGCTACTACAGGGGCTCTGGGGCCAACGTCCTGACTTTC	CASYYRGSGANVLTF
TRBD1	TRBV7-6	TRBJ1-1	.	TGTGCCAGCAGCTTGGGGGACAGCGGGACTGAAGCTTTCTTT	CASSLGDSGTEAFF
.	TRBV2	TRBJ2-2	.	TGTGCCAGCAAGGACTTTAGCCTTACCACCGGGGAGCTGTTTTTT	CASKDFSLTTGELFF
TRBD1	TRBV3-1/TRBV3-2	TRBJ1-5	.	TGTGCCAGCAGCCCGGACAGGCTTAGCAATCAGCCCCAGCATTTT	CASSPDRLSNQPQHF
TRBD2	TRBV5-4	TRBJ2-1	.	TGTGCCAGCAGAGGTACTAGCGGCCGGGGCTACAATGAGCAGTTCTTC	CASRGTSGRGYNEQFF
TRBD1	TRBV2	TRBJ2-2	.	TGTGCCAGCAGTACAGGGGCAGGCACCGGGGAGCTGTTTTTT	CASSTGAGTGELFF
TRBD2	TRBV6-2/TRBV6-3	TRBJ2-2	.	TGTGCCAGCAGTCCATTAGCGGGGGGGAACACCGGGGAGCTGTTTTTT	CASSPLAGGNTGELFF
TRBD1	TRBV6-5	TRBJ1-5	.	TGTGCCAGCAGCCCCGACAGGGCCTACAATCAGCCCCAGCATTTT	CASSPDRAYNQPQHF
TRBD2	TRBV2	TRBJ2-7	.	TGTGCCAGCAGTGAATTAGGCACTAGCGGGAGCGGCGAGCAGTACTTC	CASSELGTSGSGEQYF
TRBD1	TRBV28	TRBJ1-2	.	TGTGCCAGCAGTTTATTTAAAAGGGACAGGGGGAATACTAACTATGGCTACACCTTC	CASSLFKRDRGNTNYGYTF
.	TRBV24-1	TRBJ2-1	.	TGTGCCACCAACCCGGGACAAAGCTCCTACAATGAGCAGTTCTTC	CATNPGQSSYNEQFF
TRBD1	TRBV16	TRBJ2-7	few	TGTGCCAGCAGTGAGACAGGGGCCTACGAGCAGTACTTC	CASSETGAYEQYF
.	TRBV7-8	TRBJ2-7	few	TGTGCCAGCAGCGACTTGAACAGGGTAAAATCCACCTACGAGCAGTACTTC	CASSDLNRVKSTYEQYF
.	TRBV21-1	TRBJ1-4	.	TGTGCCAGCAGCACGGTTCTCGGAGGTGAAAAACTGTTTTTT	CASSTVLGGEKLFF
.	TRBV7-8	TRBJ1-5	.	TGTGCCAGCAGCTTAGCGAACAGCTATAGCAATCAGCCCCAGCATTTT	CASSLANSYSNQPQHF
TRBD2	TRBV5-4	TRBJ2-7	few	TGTGCCAGCAGTCCGACTAGCGGCCTCTCCTACGAGCAGTACTTC	CASSPTSGLSYEQYF
TRBD2	TRBV7-2	TRBJ2-7	.	TGTGCCAGCAGCTTAGGGCGGGGGGGCCGTATAGGCGAGCAGTACTTC	CASSLGRGGRIGEQYF
TRBD1	TRBV6-5	TRBJ1-2	.	TGTGCCAGCAATAACGGAGGGGGCGTCGGAGGCTACACCTTC	CASNNGGGVGGYTF
.	TRBV19	TRBJ2-7	.	TGTGCCAGCTCTATTGGCGTCAGGGTCCACGAGCAGTACTTC	CASSIGVRVHEQYF
TRBD1	TRBV5-1	TRBJ1-1	few	TGCGCCAGCAGCTTGGGCCTCGGACAGGGGGACACTGAAGCTTTCTTT	CASSLGLGQGDTEAFF
TRBD2	TRBV9	TRBJ2-1	.	TGTGCCAGCAGCGTATATCCCGGCACTAGCGGGGGGTCCAATGAGCAGTTCTTC	CASSVYPGTSGGSNEQFF
.	TRBV6-5	TRBJ2-1	.	TGTGCCAGCGGGAGACTCTCCTACAATGAGCAGTTCTTC	CASGRLSYNEQFF
TRBD2	TRBV27	TRBJ2-7	once	TGTGCCAGCAGGGAACTAGCGGGGACCTACGAGCAGTACTTC	CASRELAGTYEQYF
TRBD2	TRBV10-1	TRBJ2-7	.	TGCGCCAGCAGAGAGAGGGGCGGGGGGCCCTACGAGCAGTACTTC	CASRERGGGPYEQYF
.	TRBV3-1/TRBV3-2	TRBJ1-3	.	TGTGCCAGCAGCCCCAGCTCTGGAAACACCATATATTTT	CASSPSSGNTIYF
TRBD2	TRBV5-1	TRBJ2-7	few	TGCGCCAGCAGCTTGCCCCTAGCGGGCATCCCAGGCGAGCAGTACTTC	CASSLPLAGIPGEQYF
.	TRBV6-5	TRBJ2-2	.	TGTGCCAGCAACAGGGCCGGGGAGCTGTTTTTT	CASNRAGELFF
.	TRBV24-1	TRBJ2-2	few	TGTGCCACCAGTGTGTCAGGGTACACCGGGGAGCTGTTTTTT	CATSVSGYTGELFF
.	TRBV28	TRBJ2-7	.	TGTGCCAGCAATGAACAGGGTGGGCAGACACACTACGAGCAGTACTTC	CASNEQGGQTHYEQYF
TRBD2	TRBV5-1	TRBJ2-1	.	TGCGCCAGCAGCGACCCTAGCGGGGGGGCCGTCGTTGAGCAGTTCTTC	CASSDPSGGAVVEQFF
.	TRBV24-1	TRBJ2-7	.	TGTGCCACCAGTGATTTGCAACCAACCAGTAACAGGCCGACCTACGAGCAGTACTTC	CATSDLQPTSNRPTYEQYF
TRBD1	TRBV28	TRBJ1-2	.	TGTGCCAGCAGCCCCCCGGGACAGCCTAACTATGGCTACACCTTC	CASSPPGQPNYGYTF
.	TRBV4-1	TRBJ1-6	.	TGCGCCAGCAGCCAAGAACCAGGGTTTTCACCCCTCCACTTT	CASSQEPGFSPLHF
.	TRBV27	TRBJ2-1	.	TGTGCCAGCTCCTTAGGGAGGTACAATGAGCAGTTCTTC	CASSLGRYNEQFF
TRBD1	TRBV7-2	TRBJ1-1	.	TGTGCCAGCAGCTTGGGGGGGACAGGAAGAGGCACTGAAGCTTTCTTT	CASSLGGTGRGTEAFF
TRBD2	TRBV28	TRBJ2-3	.	TGTGCCAGCAGTATTGGCGGGGGGGGAACAGATACGCAGTATTTT	CASSIGGGGTDTQYF
.	TRBV5-1	TRBJ2-2	.	TGCGCCAGCAACTTTGCGGCGCGAGACACCGGGGAGCTGTTTTTT	CASNFAARDTGELFF
.	TRBV29-1	TRBJ1-2	.	TGCAGCGTTGTATTCGGGGTGATAGATGGCTACACCTTC	CSVVFGVIDGYTF
TRBD2	TRBV10-3	TRBJ2-7	.	TGTGCCATCAGTACCGTAGCGGGGGGGTCCTACGAGCAGTACTTC	CAISTVAGGSYEQYF
.	TRBV6-6	TRBJ2-2	.	TGTGCCAGCAGTTACACCGACACGAACACCGGGGAGCTGTTTTTT	CASSYTDTNTGELFF
TRBD2	TRBV7-9	TRBJ2-7	.	TGTGCCAGCAGCTTAGGTGCGGGAGGGTCCTCCGAGCAGTACTTC	CASSLGAGGSSEQYF
TRBD1	TRBV5-1	TRBJ1-1	.	TGCGCCAGCAGCTGGGGGACAGGGGGAGCCTTGAACACTGAAGCTTTCTTT	CASSWGTGGALNTEAFF
.	TRBV19	TRBJ1-5	.	TGTGCCAGTAGTATAGATCACAGCTATAGCAATCAGCCCCAGCATTTT	CASSIDHSYSNQPQHF
TRBD1	TRBV7-9	TRBJ1-4	.	TGTGCCAGCAGCCAGGGGGCAACTAATGAAAAACTGTTTTTT	CASSQGATNEKLFF
TRBD1	TRBV9	TRBJ2-3	.	TGTGCCAGCAGCGTCACGACAGGGGGCACAGATACGCAGTATTTT	CASSVTTGGTDTQYF
.	TRBV3-1/TRBV3-2	TRBJ2-3	once	TGTGCCAGCAGCCAAGTCCTGACAGATACGCAGTATTTT	CASSQVLTDTQYF
.	TRBV5-1	TRBJ2-1	.	TGCGCCAGCAGCTTGGGGAGGGTTCTCCCCAATGAGCAGTTCTTC	CASSLGRVLPNEQFF
TRBD2	TRBV19	TRBJ2-1	.	TGTGCCAGTCAAGGACTAGCGGGAGTGTACAATGAGCAGTTCTTC	CASQGLAGVYNEQFF
TRBD1	TRBV28	TRBJ2-7	.	TGTGCCAGCACCCTTGACAGGGGTATGGGCTCCTACGAGCAGTACTTC	CASTLDRGMGSYEQYF
TRBD1	TRBV5-1	TRBJ2-7	.	TGCGCCAGCAGCTTAGGGACAGGGGTCTACGAGCAGTACTTC	CASSLGTGVYEQYF